What follows are 15 T cell receptor beta chains derived from one specimen sequenced in a study of tumor-infiltrating lymphocytes in oesophageal squamous cell carcinoma (dated by TCRdb to 2016 to 2018). Library method: PCR. TCRdb names Illumina HiSeq 2000 as the instrument used. The raw public reads went through TCRdb reprocessing: fastp at Q25, MiXCR clone calling, in-frame beta chains kept. Merged by CDR3 protein, the rows form single entries marked with the most common genes and DNA. This sample gives some 12,000 distinct CDR3 sequences in total; approximately 60% of them show up just once. Around 24% of the sample belongs to the ten largest clones. Sequencing was performed on esophageal tumor tissue. The receptors were sampled from a male donor with esophageal squamous cell carcinoma.

This chain connects TRBV7-9 to TRBJ2-5, with D perhaps assigned TRBD1 or TRBD2 (7 bases each). This CDR3 contains 13 residues. V was pared by 5 bases and J by 11 bases, with 18 bases between. CDR1 and CDR2 from the germline V gene are SEHNR and FQNEAQ (reference sequence). CDR3 DNA: TGTGCCAGCAGCCAGGGGGGGAACAATGAGCAGTACTTC. Translation gives CASSQGGNNEQYF.

The J gene is TRBJ2-4, the V gene TRBV7-6, with D uncertain. With the DNA end fitting TRBJ2-1 better, the J assignment may be wrong. The CDR3 consists of 15 residues. CDR1 and CDR2 from the germline V gene are SGHVS and FNYEAQ. CDR3 DNA: TGTGCCAGCAGCTTAGCTAGCCCCAGAACGGAGGAGCAGTTCTTC. This gives the protein CASSLASPRTEEQFF.

On this clonotype: The CDR3 carries no conserved terminal phenylalanine or tryptophan, so it likely arises from a read error. The DNA is left out, because the CDR3 cannot be placed on it with certainty; the CDR3 is given as TCRdb lists it. The rearrangement links TRBV11-3 to TRBJ1-6. Germline V gives CDR1 SGHNT, CDR2 YENEEA. Ends included, the CDR3 has 15 residues. The CDR3 protein is CASSLGLIFALSSTL.

The table lists this clonotype with many counts. This chain uses TRBV5-1 with TRBJ2-1; D ambiguous. The ends were cut back, 1 base at V and 4 bases at J, with 6 bases in the middle. Germline V gene data show CDR1 as SGHRS and CDR2 as YFSETQ. The length of the CDR3 is 13 residues. DNA for the CDR3: TGCGCCAGCAGCTTGAGGCTTTACAATGAGCAGTTCTTC. It yields the protein CASSLRLYNEQFF.

The chain couples TRBV12-3 or TRBV12-4 to TRBJ2-5; D possibly corresponds to TRBD1 (6 bases). The CDR3 totals 15 residues. Trimming shortened V by 5 bases and J by 0 bases, and 13 bases separated the two germline ends. CDR3: CASSPMTGNQETQYF. The DNA of the CDR3 is TGTGCCAGCAGTCCGATGACAGGCAACCAAGAGACCCAGTACTTC.

This chain connects TRBV7-8 to TRBJ2-5; D may be TRBD1 (6 bases). Looked up from germline, CDR1 is SGHVS and CDR2 is FQNEAQ. The CDR3 covers 15 residues. The ends were cut back, 3 bases at V and 2 bases at J, with 13 bases in the middle. DNA for the CDR3: TGTGCCAGCAGCTTTAACGGACAGCTTCAAGAGACCCAGTACTTC. This gives the protein CASSFNGQLQETQYF.

This sequence joins TRBV28 and TRBJ2-7, with TRBD2 identical over 8 bases. The J call is doubtful: the DNA matches TRBJ2-1 better. CDR1 is MDHEN, CDR2 SYDVKM, per germline. This CDR3 is built from 17 residues. The CDR3 sequence is CASSSTPFSGAYNEQFF. The CDR3 DNA follows: TGTGCCAGCAGTTCTACACCCTTTAGCGGGGCCTACAATGAGCAGTTCTTC.

This sequence joins TRBV30 and TRBJ1-1; 8 bases map to TRBD1. The J call may be wrong; the DNA end is better matched by TRBJ2-2. The V gene's germline CDR1 is GTSNPN and CDR2 SVGIG (reference sequence). The CDR3 is made up of 16 amino acids. The DNA for the CDR3 is TGTGCCTGGAGGTCAGGGGGCTCGAGGAGAGCCGGGGAGCTGTTTTTT. This encodes CAWRSGGSRRAGELFF.

By share of the sample, this clonotype is medium-sized. This chain connects TRBV5-1 to TRBJ2-1; possible D gene TRBD2, 6 bases. The V gene's germline CDR1 is SGHRS and CDR2 YFSETQ. V lost 4 bases and J lost 2, with 13 bases in between. The CDR3 covers 15 residues. CDR3 loop: CASSQISGTYNEQFF. In DNA form, the CDR3 reads TGCGCCAGCAGCCAGATTAGCGGAACCTACAATGAGCAGTTCTTC. Together with reference TRBV5-1 and TRBJ2-1, the CDR3 gives the full variable domain: KAGVTQTPRYLIKTRGQQVTLSCSPISGHRSVSWYQQTPGQGLQFLFEYFSETQRNKGNFPGRFSGRQFSNSRSEMNVSTLELGDSALYLCASSQISGTYNEQFFGPGTRLTVL.

The chain joins TRBV24-1 to TRBJ2-4; 9 bases agree with TRBD1. J lost 13 bases, V lost 10 bases, and 10 bases had no gene match. The length of the CDR3 is 12 residues. CDR1 is KGHDR and CDR2 is SFDVKD in the germline V gene. The CDR3 DNA follows: TGTGCCACACAGGGGGCCCCAAAGGAGCAGTACTTC. This sequence encodes CATQGAPKEQYF.

The CDR3 nucleotides are TGTGCCAGCAGTAAGCTAGCGGGAGGGCACAATGAGCAGTTCTTC. This encodes CASSKLAGGHNEQFF. The V gene is TRBV27, the J gene TRBJ2-5, with 12 bases lining up with TRBD2. The J call may be wrong; the DNA end is better matched by TRBJ2-1. The CDR3 extends over 15 amino acids. Germline-derived CDR1 and CDR2 are MNHEY and SMNVEV (reference sequence).

This clonotype was picked up many times. The chain couples TRBV14 to TRBJ1-1; no clear D. Trimming cost V 1 base and J 6 bases, with 9 bases left between them. In germline, CDR1 is SGHDN, CDR2 FVKESK. CDR3 size: 13 residues. CDR3: CASSQGYWAEAFF. CDR3 sequence (DNA): TGTGCCAGCAGCCAAGGGTATTGGGCTGAAGCTTTCTTT.

The gene calls are TRBV12-3 or TRBV12-4 and TRBJ2-7; 10 bases match TRBD2. The CDR3 is 14 residues long. Trimming cost V 6 bases and J 5 bases; bases outside gene matches: 7. DNA of the CDR3: TGTGCCAGCAGCCTAGCGGGAGCCATCCACGAGCAGTACTTC. Residues: CASSLAGAIHEQYF.

This clonotype appeared a few times. Likely a read error: the CDR3 ends without its conserved phenylalanine or tryptophan. No DNA is shown, since the ends of the CDR3 on it are uncertain; the CDR3 is the one TCRdb lists. The chain couples TRBV28 to TRBJ1-1. The CDR3 is 17 residues long, ends included. Per the germline V gene, CDR1 is MDHEN and CDR2 is SYDVKM. The CDR3 sequence: CANKEGTSGYVSSSSGQ.

The chain links TRBV7-8 to TRBJ2-5, with 9 bases aligning to TRBD1. TRBJ2-7 matches the DNA end more closely, so the J call is doubtful. Germline V gives CDR1 SGHVS, CDR2 FQNEAQ. This CDR3 is built from 15 residues. The DNA for the CDR3 is TGTGCCAGCAGCGAAGGACAGGGGCCCTCCTACGAGCAGTACTTC. Amino acid sequence: CASSEGQGPSYEQYF.